Listed here are 23 T cell receptor beta chains from one sample, sequenced in a study of blood T cell repertoires in COVID-19. The table came from immunoSEQ multiplex PCR; TCRdb's copy has only in-frame clones and leaves some out. This table holds more than 150,000 clones, roughly 90% found once. The source material was peripheral blood. The receptors here all came from a man in his fifties or sixties with acute or convalescent COVID-19.

This chain uses TRBV11-2 with TRBJ1-6; D is uncertain. CDR1 and CDR2 from the germline V gene are SGHAT and FQNNGV. CDR3 length: 14 residues. V was pared by 5 bases and J by 0 bases, with 5 bases between. DNA of the CDR3: TGTGCCAGCAGCCCTTCCTCCTATAATTCACCCCTCCACTTT. Translated, it gives CASSPSSYNSPLHF.

The J gene is TRBJ2-5, the V gene TRBV5-1; tentatively, D is TRBD1 (6 bases). CDR1 SGHRS and CDR2 YFSETQ come from the germline V gene. V dropped 6 bases and J dropped 4 bases, with 19 bases sitting between them. This CDR3 spans 15 amino acids. CDR3 DNA sequence: TGCGCCAGCACCCTGGGGGCCAGTCTGGGAGAGACCCAGTACTTC. This gives the protein CASTLGASLGETQYF.

J is TRBJ1-5 and V is TRBV19; 7 nucleotides agree with TRBD1. Trimming removed 1 base from V and 3 bases from J; junction bases left unmatched: 9. Germline CDR1 reads LNHDA; CDR2 reads SQIVND (reference sequence). This CDR3 has 17 amino acids. The CDR3 DNA reads TGTGCCAGTAGTATAGTCCCTTGGACAGGAGTCAATCAGCCCCAGCATTTT. It codes for CASSIVPWTGVNQPQHF.

The genes are TRBV7-9 and TRBJ1-4; 7 bases match TRBD1. CDR3 length: 17 residues. V shed 1 base, J shed 1 base, and the junction held 6 bases outside the gene matches. Germline V gene sequence: CDR1 SEHNR, CDR2 FQNEAQ (reference sequence). In DNA form, the CDR3 reads TGTGCCAGCAGCTTAGTTGAGGGGGCTGGAACTAATGAAAAACTGTTTTTT. Translating gives CASSLVEGAGTNEKLFF.

The gene calls are TRBV5-1 and TRBJ2-3; D remains unclear. The CDR3 runs to 15 residues. The germline CDR1 and CDR2 sequences are SGHRS and YFSETQ. The germline V and J ends were trimmed by 0 bases and 0 bases, with 8 bases remaining between them. The CDR3 region is CASSLASASTDTQYF. CDR3 nucleotide sequence: TGCGCCAGCAGCTTGGCCAGCGCTAGCACAGATACGCAGTATTTT.

V usage is TRBV10-3 and J usage is TRBJ2-3, with 7 bases lining up with TRBD2. The CDR3 totals 17 residues. CDR1 is ENHRY, CDR2 SYGVKD, per germline. V lost 2 bases to trimming and J lost 0 bases; unmatched junction nucleotides: 8. The CDR3 DNA sequence: TGTGCCATCAGTGAGGGTCTAGCGGAGCCTAGCACAGATACGCAGTATTTT. It specifies CAISEGLAEPSTDTQYF.

The chain is built from TRBV9 and TRBJ2-3, with D perhaps TRBD2 (5 bases). Germline CDR1 and CDR2: SGDLS and YYNGEE. Trimming took 4 bases from V and 3 from J, leaving 15 bases between them. This CDR3 contains 15 residues. This chain's CDR3 is CASSLRLSATDTQYF. The CDR3 nucleotides read TGTGCCAGCAGCTTGCGACTTAGCGCGACAGATACGCAGTATTTT.

The table lists this clone with a count of one. The rearrangement links TRBV2 to TRBJ1-5, with D possibly matching TRBD1 (5 bases). Trimming took off 6 bases at V and 1 base at J, with 13 bases between the two ends. Germline CDR1 SNHLY, CDR2 FYNNEI. The CDR3 is made up of 15 amino acids. CDR3 sequence (DNA): TGTGCCAGCAGGGACGAGGAGGGGAGCAATCAGCCCCAGCATTTT. Translating it yields CASRDEEGSNQPQHF.

The V and J genes are TRBV7-9 and TRBJ1-2; TRBD1 matches 8 bases. CDR1 and CDR2 from the germline V gene are SEHNR and FQNEAQ (reference sequence). V lost 1 base to trimming and J lost 9 bases; unmatched junction nucleotides: 7. This CDR3 has 14 residues. This chain's CDR3 is CASSLVLTGGRYTF. In nucleotides, the CDR3 is TGTGCCAGCAGCTTAGTACTAACAGGGGGGCGCTACACCTTC.

The chain couples TRBV28 to TRBJ1-2; TRBD1 aligns across 7 bases. With V trimmed by 2 bases and J by 4 bases, 13 bases remained unmatched. Germline CDR1 and CDR2: MDHEN and SYDVKM. This CDR3 has 17 amino acids. CDR3 region: CASSLGGGQESVYGYTF. The CDR3 nucleotides read TGTGCCAGCAGTTTAGGAGGCGGACAGGAGAGCGTCTATGGCTACACCTTC.

The chain couples TRBV30 to TRBJ2-3, with 11 bases identical to TRBD1. V shed 4 bases and J 4 bases; nucleotides not matched to a gene: 4. In germline, CDR1 is GTSNPN, CDR2 SVGIG (reference sequence). The CDR3 spans 14 residues. The CDR3 here is CAWTRTGGADTQYF. DNA of the CDR3: TGTGCCTGGACCAGGACAGGGGGCGCAGATACGCAGTATTTT. The variable domain in full, completed from reference TRBV30 and TRBJ2-3, reads SQTIHQWPATLVQPVGSPLSLECTVEGTSNPNLYWYRQAAGRGLQLLFYSVGIGQISSEVPQNLSASRPQDRQFILSSKKLLLSDSGFYLCAWTRTGGADTQYFGPGTRLTVL.

The rearrangement links TRBV11-2 to TRBJ1-1; TRBD1 is a possible D gene (6 bases). Trimming left V 5 bases short and J 5 bases short, with 12 bases between. The CDR3 is 13 residues long. In germline, CDR1 is SGHAT, CDR2 FQNNGV. CDR3 residues: CASSPRGGTEAFF. The CDR3 nucleotides are TGTGCCAGCAGCCCGAGGGGGGGGACTGAAGCTTTCTTT.

The chain has TRBV4-1 and TRBJ1-4; D unclear. The CDR3 has 17 residues. The V end was cut by 4 bases, the J end by 5 bases, with 20 bases between. Germline CDR1 and CDR2: MGHRA and YSYEKL. The CDR3 sequence is CASSPAVSGYKNEKLFF. CDR3 nucleotides: TGCGCCAGCAGCCCGGCGGTTAGTGGTTACAAGAATGAAAAACTGTTTTTT.

J is TRBJ1-6 and V is TRBV2; no reliable D call. Germline V gives CDR1 SNHLY, CDR2 FYNNEI. The V end was cut by 7 bases, the J end by 6 bases, with 10 bases between. CDR3 size: 13 residues. CDR3 amino acids: CASMAGFNSPLHF. Here the CDR3 DNA reads TGTGCCAGCATGGCGGGGTTTAATTCACCCCTCCACTTT. Complete variable domain (other parts from reference TRBV2 and TRBJ1-6): EPEVTQTPSHQVTQMGQEVILRCVPISNHLYFYWYRQILGQKVEFLVSFYNNEISEKSEIFDDQFSVERPDGSNFTLKIRSTKLEDSAMYFCASMAGFNSPLHFGNGTRLTVT.

The V gene is TRBV7-2, the J gene TRBJ1-5; the D is unclear. This CDR3 region has 18 residues. CDR1 is SGHTA, CDR2 FQGNSA, per germline. V was cut by 1 base and J by 2 bases, with 18 bases left in between. DNA of the CDR3: TGTGCCAGCAGCTTAGTAGGAGACCGGGGTGTGGGCAATCAGCCCCAGCATTTT. Translating it yields CASSLVGDRGVGNQPQHF. The whole variable domain, filled in from reference TRBV7-2 and TRBJ1-5, reads GAGVSQSPSNKVTEKGKDVELRCDPISGHTALYWYRQSLGQGLEFLIYFQGNSAPDKSGLPSDRFSAERTGGSVSTLTIQRTQQEDSAVYLCASSLVGDRGVGNQPQHFGDGTRLSIL.

This chain connects TRBV21-1 to TRBJ1-5. TRBV21-1 is a pseudogene locus. The CDR3 has 13 amino acids. CDR3 in DNA: TGTGCCAGCAGCGAACCGGGGGGGAAGCCCCAGCATTTT. Its translation is CASSEPGGKPQHF.

J is TRBJ2-7 and V is TRBV5-1, with 12 bases matching TRBD2. The CDR3 sequence is 16 residues long. The junction had 8 bases not matched to a gene; V was cut back by 1 base and J by 6 bases. The germline V gene encodes CDR1 SGHRS and CDR2 YFSETQ. CDR3 region: CASSLRASGGAVEQYF. The DNA of the CDR3 is TGCGCCAGCAGCTTGAGGGCTAGCGGGGGGGCCGTCGAGCAGTACTTC.

CDR3 loop: CASSPGSGTSDIEQFF. In DNA form, the CDR3 reads TGTGCCAGCAGCCCGGGGTCCGGGACTAGCGATATTGAGCAGTTCTTC. V is TRBV5-4 and J is TRBJ2-1; 10 bases match TRBD2. Germline V CDR1 and CDR2: SGHNT, YYREEE (reference sequence). The CDR3 consists of 16 residues. The V segment lost 4 bases and the J segment 9 bases; nucleotides outside the gene matches: 13.

This chain joins TRBV30 and TRBJ1-1; a possible D gene is TRBD1 (5 bases). Between the trimmed V and J ends, which lost 1 base and 2 bases, there was a span of 11 bases. CDR3 length: 14 residues. Looked up from germline, CDR1 is GTSNPN and CDR2 is SVGIG (reference sequence). CDR3 loop: CAWSEGNINTEAFF. The CDR3 DNA reads TGTGCCTGGAGTGAGGGGAACATAAACACTGAAGCTTTCTTT.

The rearrangement links TRBV18 to TRBJ2-1, with 11 bases aligning to TRBD2. The CDR3 length is 15 residues. J lost 2 bases, V lost 6 bases, and 3 bases had no gene match. Germline CDR1 KGHSH, CDR2 LQKENI. DNA of the CDR3: TGTGCCAGCTCCGATAGCGGGGGGGCCTACAATGAGCAGTTCTTC. Amino acids: CASSDSGGAYNEQFF.

The CDR3 reads CASSEMGQGAGGYTF. Here the CDR3 DNA reads TGTGCCAGCAGTGAAATGGGACAGGGGGCCGGAGGCTACACCTTC. V gene TRBV25-1 combines with J gene TRBJ1-2; 12 bases match TRBD1. Germline V gives CDR1 MGHDK, CDR2 SYGVNS. V shed 2 bases, J shed 8 bases, and the junction held 6 bases outside the gene matches. CDR3 length: 15 amino acids.

This chain joins TRBV6-6 and TRBJ2-7, with 8 bases fitting TRBD2. The CDR3 totals 16 residues. Germline-derived CDR1 and CDR2 are MNHNY and SVGAGI (reference sequence). V shed 11 bases, J shed 1 base, and the junction held 16 bases outside the gene matches. CDR3 sequence (DNA): TGTGCCGCAGCCCTTGGGGCTAGCGGGTTGTCCTACGAGCAGTACTTC. Amino acid sequence: CAAALGASGLSYEQYF.

This clone was recorded once. The V gene is TRBV5-4, the J gene TRBJ2-7, with a possible D match to TRBD2 (6 bases). Trimming took 2 bases from V and 0 from J, leaving 15 bases between them. The germline V gene has CDR1 SGHNT and CDR2 YYREEE (reference sequence). The CDR3 has 16 amino acids. CDR3 loop: CASSFGGQTSSYEQYF. The CDR3 coding sequence is TGTGCCAGCAGCTTCGGGGGTCAGACCAGCTCCTACGAGCAGTACTTC.